The 15 T cell receptor beta chains below were found in one sample sequenced in a study of CD8 T cells in ankylosing spondylitis. TCRdb re-called the 5' RACE reads with MiXCR, one entry per CDR3 protein. Among approximately 350,000 distinct CDR3 sequences, 14% to 15% were seen once, and the ten largest hold approximately 1.1%. Sequenced material: blood, either unsorted or a sorted T cell fraction (not recorded which). All receptors come from a male donor with ankylosing spondylitis or in good health (not recorded which).

This clonotype came up a few times. The rearrangement joins TRBV27 to TRBJ2-2; D gene unclear. V shed 5 bases and J shed 6 bases, with 13 bases lying between them. The CDR3 has 14 amino acids. Germline V CDR1 and CDR2: MNHEY, SMNVEV (reference sequence). In nucleotides, the CDR3 is TGTGCCAGCAGTAATGTCGGGCAGGCCGGGGAGCTGTTTTTT. Translated, it gives CASSNVGQAGELFF.

The chain uses TRBV7-2 and TRBJ1-1; TRBD1 aligns across 9 bases. The CDR3 contains 14 residues. The V segment lost 5 bases and the J segment 7 bases; nucleotides outside the gene matches: 8. CDR1 SGHTA and CDR2 FQGNSA come from the germline V gene. The CDR3 protein is CASSPDRGYNEAFF. The DNA of the CDR3 is TGTGCCAGCAGCCCCGACAGGGGGTATAATGAAGCTTTCTTT.

This clonotype was seen more than once but under ten times. V is TRBV7-6 and J is TRBJ2-1; 8 bases are shared with TRBD1. CDR1 and CDR2 (germline): SGHVS, FNYEAQ. This CDR3 contains 17 residues. V shed 5 bases, J shed 2 bases, and the junction held 11 bases outside the gene matches. CDR3 loop: CASSLLQAGGPYNEQFF. The CDR3 DNA is TGTGCCAGCAGCCTACTCCAGGCAGGGGGCCCCTACAATGAGCAGTTCTTC.

This clonotype turned up a few times. This sequence joins TRBV5-1 and TRBJ2-7, with 9 bases aligning to TRBD2. The CDR3 is made up of 15 amino acids. CDR1 is SGHRS, CDR2 YFSETQ, per germline. Trimming took 0 bases from V and 4 from J; bases not matched to a gene: 5. Here the CDR3 DNA reads TGCGCCAGCAGCTTGGTGGCGGGAGGGTTTTACGAGCAGTACTTC. Protein product: CASSLVAGGFYEQYF.

This clonotype was observed a single time. J is TRBJ2-1 and V is TRBV5-1, with a possible D match to TRBD1 (5 bases). The germline V and J ends were trimmed by 4 bases and 12 bases, with 14 bases remaining between them. CDR1 SGHRS and CDR2 YFSETQ come from the germline V gene. This CDR3 is 12 amino acids long. The CDR3 region is CASSPPGQGQFF. The CDR3 coding sequence is TGCGCCAGCAGCCCTCCGGGCCAGGGGCAGTTCTTC.

This chain uses TRBV7-2 with TRBJ2-3; tentatively, D is TRBD1 (6 bases). The CDR3 length is 15 residues. The ends were cut back, 0 bases at V and 6 bases at J, with 13 bases in the middle. Germline CDR1 reads SGHTA; CDR2 reads FQGNSA. This CDR3 is CASSLALGARDTQYF. In nucleotides, the CDR3 is TGTGCCAGCAGCTTAGCGCTGGGGGCCCGGGATACGCAGTATTTT.

The gene calls are TRBV5-6 and TRBJ2-5; possible D gene TRBD1, 6 bases. This CDR3 spans 16 amino acids. Germline CDR1 SGHDT, CDR2 YYEEEE. Between the trimmed V and J ends, which lost 5 bases and 1 base, there was a span of 18 bases. In DNA form, the CDR3 reads TGTGCCAGCAGTAATCAAAGGACAGTCCTCCAAGAGACCCAGTACTTC. Translation gives CASSNQRTVLQETQYF.

The chain links TRBV18 to TRBJ2-7; the D call may be TRBD1 or TRBD2 (5 bases each). Trimming pared 3 bases from V and 2 bases from J, leaving 20 bases between. Germline CDR1 KGHSH, CDR2 LQKENI. The CDR3 extends over 17 amino acids. The DNA of the CDR3 is TGTGCCAGCTCACCTGGGGACCGGCGTCCTTCTACCTACGAGCAGTACTTC. It yields the protein CASSPGDRRPSTYEQYF.

In its sample, this clonotype was seen a few times. The chain links TRBV4-1 to TRBJ2-3; D might be TRBD2 (5 bases). Germline CDR1 MGHRA, CDR2 YSYEKL. The CDR3 sequence is 14 residues long. V lost 3 bases to trimming and J lost 4 bases, with 11 bases between them. The DNA of the CDR3 is TGCGCCAGCAGCCAGCCCCTAGCTTCAGATACGCAGTATTTT. Translating it yields CASSQPLASDTQYF.

This chain links TRBV7-9 with TRBJ2-7; perhaps TRBD1 as D (5 bases). CDR3 length: 13 amino acids. Between the trimmed V and J ends, which lost 1 base and 3 bases, there was a span of 7 bases. Germline loops: CDR1 SEHNR, CDR2 FQNEAQ (reference sequence). CDR3: CASSLEQDYEQYF. CDR3 DNA sequence: TGTGCCAGCAGCTTAGAACAGGACTACGAGCAGTACTTC.

The V call is TRBV9, the J call TRBJ1-2; 8 bases are a match to TRBD1. This CDR3 region has 14 residues. The V segment lost 4 bases and the J segment 6 bases; nucleotides outside the gene matches: 8. The V gene's germline CDR1 is SGDLS and CDR2 YYNGEE. The CDR3 nucleotides are TGTGCCAGCAGCCCGGAGACAGGGGTACATGGCTACACCTTC. This sequence encodes CASSPETGVHGYTF.

V usage is TRBV4-1 and J usage is TRBJ2-7; 14 bases fit TRBD2. The CDR3 contains 18 residues. CDR1 is MGHRA, CDR2 YSYEKL, per germline. V shed 3 bases and J 1 base; nucleotides not matched to a gene: 8. CDR3: CASSQGLAGEVASYEQYF. The CDR3 DNA sequence: TGCGCCAGCAGCCAGGGACTAGCGGGAGAGGTGGCTTCCTACGAGCAGTACTTC.

This clonotype was found a few times. The chain links TRBV4-1 to TRBJ2-1; D is uncertain. With 1 base removed from V and 0 bases from J, the gap between germline ends came to 10 bases. In germline, CDR1 is MGHRA, CDR2 YSYEKL. The CDR3 runs to 16 residues. CDR3 loop: CASSQGQFSSYNEQFF. The CDR3 DNA is TGCGCCAGCAGCCAAGGGCAGTTTAGCTCCTACAATGAGCAGTTCTTC.

The chain recombines TRBV7-8 with TRBJ1-2, with D possibly matching TRBD1 (6 bases). This CDR3 region has 15 residues. The V and J ends lost 6 bases and 2 bases respectively, with 16 bases between them. Per germline, CDR1 SGHVS and CDR2 FQNEAQ. CDR3: CASSQRGRGNYGYTF. Written as DNA, the CDR3 is TGTGCCAGCAGTCAAAGGGGGAGAGGGAACTATGGCTACACCTTC.

This clonotype showed up just a few times. J is TRBJ2-7 and V is TRBV7-9; D perhaps matches TRBD2 (6 bases). The CDR3 spans 14 residues. Germline V CDR1 and CDR2: SEHNR, FQNEAQ (reference sequence). The germline V and J ends were trimmed by 5 bases and 7 bases, with 18 bases remaining between them. CDR3 in DNA: TGTGCCAGCAGCGATTGGCCCCGTGGGGGGGAGCAGTACTTC. Its protein product is CASSDWPRGGEQYF.